Following are 4 T cell receptor beta chains from one sample sequenced in a study of T-cell reconstitution after alpha-beta-depleted transplantation in children. Library preparation (for TCRbeta) was performed with unique molecular identifiers. Using its own MiXCR run on the PCR reads, TCRdb lists one record per CDR3 protein. Here the sample spans over 200,000 distinct CDR3 sequences, approximately 10% being singletons. The sample here was PBMCs, taken before TCRalphabeta/CD19-depleted stem cell transplant. These receptors were obtained from a child less than two years old with acute myeloid leukemia, due to receive a stem cell transplant.

The sample holds many counts of this clonotype. The chain links TRBV29-1 to TRBJ2-1; D is possibly TRBD2 (5 bases). The CDR3 has 15 residues. V dropped 6 bases and J dropped 0 bases, with 15 bases sitting between them. Germline lookup yields CDR1 SQVTM and CDR2 ANQGSEA. The CDR3 loop reads CSVSGERSSYNEQFF. CDR3 sequence (DNA): TGCAGCGTGAGTGGTGAGCGGAGCTCCTACAATGAGCAGTTCTTC.

About this clonotype: This may arise from a read error, as a much more abundant clone is one base away. V and J are TRBV7-8 and TRBJ1-2; D unresolved. This CDR3 is built from 11 residues. CDR1 and CDR2 from the germline V gene are SGHVS and FQNEAQ. The CDR3 here is CASNLAGGYTF. The DNA of the CDR3 is TGTGCCAGCAACTTAGCGGGAGGCTACACCTTC.

J is TRBJ2-1 and V is TRBV20-1; the D call may be TRBD1 or TRBD2 (6 bases each). The ends were cut back, 0 bases at V and 2 bases at J, with 11 bases in the middle. CDR3 length: 15 residues. Germline V gene lookup returns CDR1 DFQATT and CDR2 SNEGSKA (reference sequence). In nucleotides, the CDR3 is TGCAGTGCTAGAGATGTGGAGGGGGCCTACAATGAGCAGTTCTTC. Protein: CSARDVEGAYNEQFF.

This clonotype was detected many times. The chain carries TRBV6-5 and TRBJ1-4; TRBD1 is a possible D gene (6 bases). V lost 6 bases and J 0 bases, leaving 11 bases between the germline ends. The CDR3 runs 15 residues. Germline CDR1 MNHEY, CDR2 SVGAGI. In DNA form, the CDR3 reads TGTGCCAGCAGCCCCGGACAGACAACTAATGAAAAACTGTTTTTT. Its translation: CASSPGQTTNEKLFF.